Listed below are T cell receptor beta chains from one sample, sequenced in a study of blood T cell repertoires in COVID-19. Only in-frame clones appear in the TCRdb table, and some are missing; sequencing was by immunoSEQ multiplex PCR. The data contain approximately 400,000 clones, about 91% of them singletons. The specimen was peripheral blood. The receptors originated from a woman between 50 and 59 years old with COVID-19, enrolled during active disease. CDR3s include the opening cysteine and the closing phenylalanine or tryptophan. Fields, in order: J gene, V gene, clone size, D gene, CDR3 protein, CDR3 DNA. D genes are given only for firm matches. Not every row has a clone size; where given, it reads once, few, many or a size class.

j_gene: TRBJ1-2
v_gene: TRBV20-1
abundance: -
d_gene: -
CDR3aa: CSASRQGTRYGYTF
CDR3nt: TGCAGTGCTAGTAGGCAGGGGACCCGGTATGGCTACACCTTC

j_gene: TRBJ1-5
v_gene: TRBV7-2
abundance: -
d_gene: -
CDR3aa: CASSEQGRRRQPQHF
CDR3nt: TGTGCCAGCAGCGAACAGGGAAGGAGAAGACAGCCCCAGCATTTT

j_gene: TRBJ1-1
v_gene: TRBV5-1
abundance: -
d_gene: -
CDR3aa: CASSYREGSTEAFF
CDR3nt: TGCGCCAGCAGTTATCGGGAGGGTAGCACTGAAGCTTTCTTT

j_gene: TRBJ2-7
v_gene: TRBV7-6
abundance: -
d_gene: TRBD2
CDR3aa: CASSFGTSGGNEQYF
CDR3nt: TGTGCCAGCAGCTTCGGGACTAGCGGGGGGAACGAGCAGTACTTC

j_gene: TRBJ1-3
v_gene: TRBV3-1/TRBV3-2
abundance: -
d_gene: TRBD1
CDR3aa: CASSQDRGFGSGNTIYF
CDR3nt: TGTGCCAGCAGCCAGGACAGGGGGTTTGGCTCTGGAAACACCATATATTTT

j_gene: TRBJ1-1
v_gene: TRBV30
abundance: -
d_gene: TRBD1
CDR3aa: CAWSPYAGGYSGAFF
CDR3nt: TGTGCCTGGAGTCCTTATGCAGGGGGCTATTCTGGAGCTTTCTTT

j_gene: TRBJ2-1
v_gene: TRBV3-1/TRBV3-2
abundance: -
d_gene: -
CDR3aa: CASSLGLGGYNEQFF
CDR3nt: TGTGCCAGCAGCCTCGGACTAGGGGGCTACAATGAGCAGTTCTTC

j_gene: TRBJ2-3
v_gene: TRBV28
abundance: -
d_gene: -
CDR3aa: CASRAGSTDTQYF
CDR3nt: TGTGCCAGCAGGGCGGGGAGCACAGATACGCAGTATTTT

j_gene: TRBJ1-1
v_gene: TRBV12-5
abundance: -
d_gene: TRBD1
CDR3aa: CASGLVTIDRGSTEAFF
CDR3nt: TGTGCTAGTGGTTTGGTAACAATCGACAGGGGTTCCACTGAAGCTTTCTTT

j_gene: TRBJ1-5
v_gene: TRBV27
abundance: -
d_gene: -
CDR3aa: CASSLRSGVRNQPQHF
CDR3nt: TGTGCCAGCAGTTTAAGGTCGGGGGTGAGGAATCAGCCCCAGCATTTT

j_gene: TRBJ2-1
v_gene: TRBV5-8
abundance: -
d_gene: -
CDR3aa: CASSLGGKAISYNEQFF
CDR3nt: TGTGCCAGCAGCTTAGGCGGAAAAGCAATCTCCTACAATGAGCAGTTCTTC

j_gene: TRBJ2-1
v_gene: TRBV5-1
abundance: few
d_gene: TRBD1
CDR3aa: CASRSKALQGADNEQFF
CDR3nt: TGCGCCAGCCGCTCTAAAGCTCTACAGGGGGCCGACAATGAGCAGTTCTTC

j_gene: TRBJ1-1
v_gene: TRBV29-1
abundance: -
d_gene: -
CDR3aa: CSVPGITEAFF
CDR3nt: TGCAGCGTTCCAGGGATCACTGAAGCTTTCTTT

j_gene: TRBJ2-7
v_gene: TRBV5-6
abundance: -
d_gene: TRBD2
CDR3aa: CASSLEWTRLSYEQYF
CDR3nt: TGTGCCAGCAGCTTAGAATGGACTAGGCTCTCCTACGAGCAGTACTTC

j_gene: TRBJ2-3
v_gene: TRBV7-2
abundance: -
d_gene: TRBD2
CDR3aa: CASSLYSWTSGGEIDTQYF
CDR3nt: TGTGCCAGCAGCTTATATTCTTGGACTAGCGGGGGGGAGATAGATACGCAGTATTTT

j_gene: TRBJ2-7
v_gene: TRBV15
abundance: once
d_gene: TRBD2
CDR3aa: CATSRDREGRGAEQYF
CDR3nt: TGTGCCACCAGCAGAGATCGGGAGGGCAGGGGAGCCGAGCAGTACTTC

j_gene: TRBJ1-2
v_gene: TRBV4-1
abundance: -
d_gene: TRBD1
CDR3aa: CASSQGTRDRGLYGYTF
CDR3nt: TGCGCCAGCAGCCAGGGGACTCGGGACAGGGGGCTTTATGGCTACACCTTC

j_gene: TRBJ2-7
v_gene: TRBV5-1
abundance: -
d_gene: TRBD2
CDR3aa: CASSPGGSYEQYF
CDR3nt: TGCGCCAGCAGCCCGGGGGGCTCCTACGAGCAGTACTTC

j_gene: TRBJ2-1
v_gene: TRBV10-3
abundance: -
d_gene: TRBD2
CDR3aa: CAISESTSGGYNEQFF
CDR3nt: TGTGCCATCAGTGAGTCTACTAGCGGGGGATACAATGAGCAGTTCTTC

j_gene: TRBJ1-1
v_gene: TRBV9
abundance: -
d_gene: -
CDR3aa: CASSDTGGARADTEAFF
CDR3nt: TGTGCCAGCAGCGACACGGGGGGGGCCAGGGCGGACACTGAAGCTTTCTTT

j_gene: TRBJ1-1
v_gene: TRBV6-6
abundance: -
d_gene: -
CDR3aa: CASSSGSAGSTEAFF
CDR3nt: TGTGCCAGCAGTTCAGGGTCCGCGGGGAGCACTGAAGCTTTCTTT

j_gene: TRBJ1-6
v_gene: TRBV18
abundance: -
d_gene: TRBD1
CDR3aa: CASSPFRTGPNSPLHF
CDR3nt: TGTGCCAGCTCACCGTTTCGGACAGGACCAAATTCACCCCTCCACTTT

j_gene: TRBJ1-2
v_gene: TRBV3-1/TRBV3-2
abundance: -
d_gene: TRBD1
CDR3aa: CASSQGDRVNYGYTF
CDR3nt: TGTGCCAGCAGCCAAGGGGACAGGGTCAACTATGGCTACACCTTC

j_gene: TRBJ2-1
v_gene: TRBV4-1
abundance: -
d_gene: TRBD2
CDR3aa: CASSQGLAGGSSSYNEQFF
CDR3nt: TGCGCCAGCAGCCAAGGGTTAGCGGGGGGCAGTAGCTCCTACAATGAGCAGTTCTTC

j_gene: TRBJ1-1
v_gene: TRBV10-1
abundance: -
d_gene: TRBD1
CDR3aa: CASSDPAGGSNTEAFF
CDR3nt: TGCGCCAGCAGTGACCCCGCAGGGGGCTCGAACACTGAAGCTTTCTTT

j_gene: TRBJ2-1
v_gene: TRBV5-1
abundance: -
d_gene: TRBD2
CDR3aa: CASSLAVSGGAAEQFF
CDR3nt: TGCGCCAGCAGCTTGGCCGTAAGCGGGGGGGCCGCTGAGCAGTTCTTC

j_gene: TRBJ1-1
v_gene: TRBV9
abundance: -
d_gene: -
CDR3aa: CASSVGLRNTEAFF
CDR3nt: TGTGCCAGCAGCGTAGGGTTGAGGAACACTGAAGCTTTCTTT

j_gene: TRBJ1-2
v_gene: TRBV30
abundance: -
d_gene: -
CDR3aa: CAWSVKLWGYTF
CDR3nt: TGTGCCTGGAGTGTAAAGCTCTGGGGCTACACCTTC

j_gene: TRBJ1-3
v_gene: TRBV7-2
abundance: -
d_gene: -
CDR3aa: CASSLQGGNTIYF
CDR3nt: TGTGCCAGCAGCTTACAGGGTGGAAACACCATATATTTT

j_gene: TRBJ2-1
v_gene: TRBV5-1
abundance: -
d_gene: -
CDR3aa: CASSLGTAYNEQFF
CDR3nt: TGCGCCAGCAGCTTGGGAACAGCCTACAATGAGCAGTTCTTC

j_gene: TRBJ2-7
v_gene: TRBV7-9
abundance: once
d_gene: -
CDR3aa: CASSPGWGQGGYEQYF
CDR3nt: TGTGCCAGCAGCCCGGGGTGGGGCCAGGGAGGTTACGAGCAGTACTTC

j_gene: TRBJ1-5
v_gene: TRBV6-6
abundance: -
d_gene: -
CDR3aa: CASRTEDSGNQPQHF
CDR3nt: TGTGCCAGCAGAACCGAGGACAGCGGCAATCAGCCCCAGCATTTT

j_gene: TRBJ2-3
v_gene: TRBV6-4
abundance: -
d_gene: -
CDR3aa: CASSALGQRTDTQYF
CDR3nt: TGTGCCAGCAGTGCCTTAGGACAGAGAACAGATACGCAGTATTTT

j_gene: TRBJ2-7
v_gene: TRBV29-1
abundance: -
d_gene: TRBD1
CDR3aa: CSVEARGTGIEEQYF
CDR3nt: TGCAGCGTTGAAGCCCGGGGGACAGGGATAGAAGAGCAGTACTTC

j_gene: TRBJ1-2
v_gene: TRBV27
abundance: -
d_gene: TRBD1
CDR3aa: CASSRRGQFNGYTF
CDR3nt: TGTGCCAGCAGCCGACGGGGACAGTTCAATGGCTACACCTTC

j_gene: TRBJ2-2
v_gene: TRBV2
abundance: -
d_gene: TRBD1
CDR3aa: CASRHPGQGNTGELFF
CDR3nt: TGTGCCAGCAGGCATCCGGGACAGGGGAACACCGGGGAGCTGTTTTTT

j_gene: TRBJ2-3
v_gene: TRBV27
abundance: -
d_gene: -
CDR3aa: CASTSMGGARTDTQYF
CDR3nt: TGTGCCAGCACCTCGATGGGGGGGGCTCGGACAGATACGCAGTATTTT